These 13 T cell receptor beta chains originate from one sample sequenced in a study of spatial heterogeneity in lung cancer. TCRdb re-analysed the 5' RACE reads in MiXCR, keeping a single row per CDR3 protein. This table has roughly 79,000 distinct CDR3 sequences, around an eighth appearing once. Sample time point: sample taken at primary tumor resection. No cells were sorted before sequencing. The whole RNA sequenced was extracted from tumor, nontumor lung or frozen PBMC. Specimen: PBMCs, collected at surgery. The receptors here all came from a male donor with early-stage non-small cell lung cancer.

The chain joins TRBV20-1 to TRBJ2-5, with D perhaps matching TRBD2 (6 bases). The germline V gene has CDR1 DFQATT and CDR2 SNEGSKA (reference sequence). Trimming removed 3 bases from V and 3 bases from J, with 14 bases in between. The CDR3 length is 14 residues. DNA for the CDR3: TGCAGTGCTAGCCCTTTTTGGGGGGAAGAGACCCAGTACTTC. Protein: CSASPFWGEETQYF.

This clonotype was recorded a few times. The V and J genes are TRBV6-2 or TRBV6-3 and TRBJ2-3; D gene unclear. The CDR3 totals 14 residues. CDR1 MNHEY and CDR2 SVGEGT come from the germline V gene. V was shortened by 6 bases and J by 2 bases, with 12 bases between the two germline ends. This CDR3 reads CASSLDGFTDTQYF. The CDR3 DNA follows: TGTGCCAGCAGCCTAGACGGGTTCACAGATACGCAGTATTTT.

The chain employs TRBV7-8 and TRBJ2-7, with no clear D. The CDR3 has 17 amino acids. The ends were cut back, 2 bases at V and 2 bases at J, with 19 bases in the middle. Germline CDR1 SGHVS, CDR2 FQNEAQ. The CDR3 sequence: CASSLPRPSPKAYEQYF. The CDR3 DNA is TGTGCCAGCAGCTTACCGCGTCCGTCACCCAAGGCCTACGAGCAGTACTTC.

This clonotype was seen at least ten times. V is TRBV7-2 and J is TRBJ1-2; D perhaps matches TRBD1 (6 bases). V lost 2 bases, J lost 5 bases, and 12 bases lay in between. Germline-derived CDR1 and CDR2 are SGHTA and FQGNSA. This CDR3 spans 14 amino acids. CDR3 nucleotide sequence: TGTGCCAGCAGCTTACCGACAGGCCTTTATGGCTACACCTTC. This codes for CASSLPTGLYGYTF.

This clonotype was seen a few times. The V gene is TRBV7-2, the J gene TRBJ1-2; D is possibly TRBD1 (5 bases). The CDR3 has 15 amino acids. V lost 5 bases to trimming and J lost 3 bases, with 16 bases between them. The germline V gene has CDR1 SGHTA and CDR2 FQGNSA. For the CDR3, the DNA is TGTGCCAGCAGCCCTGGACAACCGAGGGACTATGGCTACACCTTC. Translating it yields CASSPGQPRDYGYTF.

The chain has TRBV27 and TRBJ1-5; 7 nucleotides line up with TRBD1. There are 14 residues in the CDR3. The trim removed 5 bases at V and 13 bases at J, leaving 14 bases unmatched. Germline lookup yields CDR1 MNHEY and CDR2 SMNVEV (reference sequence). The CDR3 coding sequence is TGTGCCAGCAGTGAGGGGACAGCCGTTAGAGAGCAGCATTTT. Amino acid sequence: CASSEGTAVREQHF.

This rearrangement joins TRBV12-3 or TRBV12-4 to TRBJ2-7; D possibly corresponds to TRBD1 (5 bases). Trimming removed 6 bases from V and 7 bases from J, with 13 bases in between. The CDR3 totals 12 residues. The CDR3 spells CASREGAKEQYF. The CDR3 nucleotides read TGTGCCAGCAGAGAAGGGGCGAAAGAGCAGTACTTC.

This chain links TRBV28 with TRBJ1-6; tentative D call: TRBD1 (5 bases). The CDR3 totals 13 residues. Looked up from germline, CDR1 is MDHEN and CDR2 is SYDVKM. V dropped 8 bases and J dropped 9 bases, with 14 bases sitting between them. The DNA for the CDR3 is TGTGCCAGCTTGACGGGGGACGGTTCACCCCTCCACTTT. It encodes CASLTGDGSPLHF. Variable domain in full (rest from reference TRBV28 and TRBJ1-6): DVKVTQSSRYLVKRTGEKVFLECVQDMDHENMFWYRQDPGLGLRLIYFSYDVKMKEKGDIPEGYSVSREKKERFSLILESASTNQTSMYLCASLTGDGSPLHFGNGTRLTVT.

This chain connects TRBV6-6 to TRBJ2-1; no definite D call. This CDR3 has 14 amino acids. In germline, CDR1 is MNHNY, CDR2 SVGAGI (reference sequence). Trimming removed 4 bases at V and 5 bases at J, with 12 bases between. As DNA, the CDR3 is TGTGCCAGCAGTTTCTATGACCGGCACAATGAGCAGTTCTTC. It codes for CASSFYDRHNEQFF.

V is TRBV30 and J is TRBJ2-1; possibly TRBD1 for D (5 bases). CDR3 size: 13 residues. Trimming took 4 bases from V and 4 from J, leaving 11 bases between them. Germline-derived CDR1 and CDR2 are GTSNPN and SVGIG (reference sequence). CDR3 coding DNA: TGTGCCTGGACCCCGACAGCTTACAATGAGCAGTTCTTC. Its protein product is CAWTPTAYNEQFF. Full variable domain (outside the CDR3, taken from reference TRBV30 and TRBJ2-1): SQTIHQWPATLVQPVGSPLSLECTVEGTSNPNLYWYRQAAGRGLQLLFYSVGIGQISSEVPQNLSASRPQDRQFILSSKKLLLSDSGFYLCAWTPTAYNEQFFGPGTRLTVL.

The CDR3 protein is CASSAQPQGLDGYTF. The DNA of the CDR3 is TGTGCCAGCAGCGCACAACCCCAGGGGCTCGATGGCTACACCTTC. The V call is TRBV7-3, the J call TRBJ1-2, with D maybe TRBD1 (6 bases). Germline V gives CDR1 SGHTA, CDR2 FQGTGA. Deletions cut 5 bases from V and 6 bases from J, with 19 bases between. This CDR3 has 15 residues. The full variable domain, in which reference TRBV7-3 and TRBJ1-2 provide the parts outside the CDR3, is GAGVSQTPSNKVTEKGKYVELRCDPISGHTALYWYRQSLGQGPEFLIYFQGTGAADDSGLPNDRFFAVRPEGSVSTLKIQRTERGDSAVYLCASSAQPQGLDGYTFGSGTRLTVV.

The J gene is TRBJ1-3, the V gene TRBV30; TRBD1 matches 9 bases. The CDR3 has 18 residues. Germline CDR1 and CDR2: GTSNPN and SVGIG (reference sequence). Unmatched junction bases numbered 12, after V lost 1 base and J lost 2 bases. This CDR3 reads CAWSAAPGQGRAGNTIYF. In DNA form, the CDR3 reads TGTGCCTGGAGTGCCGCCCCGGGACAGGGACGGGCTGGAAACACCATATATTTT.

The V and J genes are TRBV12-3 or TRBV12-4 and TRBJ2-2; D unresolved. The CDR3 is 14 residues long. With 6 bases removed from V and 3 bases from J, the gap between germline ends came to 11 bases. The CDR3 loop reads CASRPSADTGELFF. CDR3 nucleotide sequence: TGTGCCAGCAGGCCTTCGGCAGACACCGGGGAGCTGTTTTTT.